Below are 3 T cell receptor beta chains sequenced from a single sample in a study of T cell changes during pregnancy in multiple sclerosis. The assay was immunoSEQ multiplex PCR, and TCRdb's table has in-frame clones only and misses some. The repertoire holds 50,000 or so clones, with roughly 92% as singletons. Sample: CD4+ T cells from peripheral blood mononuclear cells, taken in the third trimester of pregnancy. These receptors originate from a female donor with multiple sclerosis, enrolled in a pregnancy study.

Here the CDR3 reads CASSLAGSFTDTQYF. The CDR3 coding sequence is TGTGCCAGCAGTTTGGCAGGGTCGTTTACAGATACGCAGTATTTT. The chain uses TRBV27 and TRBJ2-3, with D tentatively TRBD1 (5 bases). CDR1 MNHEY and CDR2 SMNVEV come from the germline V gene (reference sequence). This CDR3 comprises 15 residues. Trimming shortened V by 3 bases and J by 3 bases, and 13 bases separated the two germline ends.

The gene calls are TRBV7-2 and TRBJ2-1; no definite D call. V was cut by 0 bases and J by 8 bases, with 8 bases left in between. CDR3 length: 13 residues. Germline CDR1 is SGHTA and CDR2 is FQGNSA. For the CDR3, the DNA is TGTGCCAGCAGCTTAGCGGGCCACGATGAGCAGTTCTTC. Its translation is CASSLAGHDEQFF. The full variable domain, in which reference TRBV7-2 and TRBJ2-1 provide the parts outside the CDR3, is GAGVSQSPSNKVTEKGKDVELRCDPISGHTALYWYRQSLGQGLEFLIYFQGNSAPDKSGLPSDRFSAERTGGSVSTLTIQRTQQEDSAVYLCASSLAGHDEQFFGPGTRLTVL.

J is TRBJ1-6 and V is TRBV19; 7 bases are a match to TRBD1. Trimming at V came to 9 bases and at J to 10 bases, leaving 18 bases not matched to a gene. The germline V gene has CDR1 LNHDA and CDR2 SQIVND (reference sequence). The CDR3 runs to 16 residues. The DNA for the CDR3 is TGTGCCAGCAAGACGAACAACAGGGGAGAGGTCTCACCCCTCCACTTT. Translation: CASKTNNRGEVSPLHF.